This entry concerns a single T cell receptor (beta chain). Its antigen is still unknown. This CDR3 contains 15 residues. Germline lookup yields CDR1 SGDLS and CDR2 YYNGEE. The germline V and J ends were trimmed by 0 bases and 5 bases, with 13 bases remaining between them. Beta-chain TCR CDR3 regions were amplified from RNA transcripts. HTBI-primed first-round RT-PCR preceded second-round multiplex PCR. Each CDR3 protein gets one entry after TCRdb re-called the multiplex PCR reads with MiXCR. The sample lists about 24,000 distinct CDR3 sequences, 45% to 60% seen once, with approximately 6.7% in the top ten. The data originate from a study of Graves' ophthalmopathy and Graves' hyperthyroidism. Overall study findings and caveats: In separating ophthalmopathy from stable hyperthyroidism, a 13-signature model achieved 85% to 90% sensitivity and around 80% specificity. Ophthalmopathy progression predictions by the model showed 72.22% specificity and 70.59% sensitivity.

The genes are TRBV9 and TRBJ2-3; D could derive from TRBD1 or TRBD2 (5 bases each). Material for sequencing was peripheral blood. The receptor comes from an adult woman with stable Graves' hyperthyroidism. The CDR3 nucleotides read TGTGCCAGCAGCGTAGGGGGGAATAGTTTAGATACGCAGTATTTT. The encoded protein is CASSVGGNSLDTQYF.